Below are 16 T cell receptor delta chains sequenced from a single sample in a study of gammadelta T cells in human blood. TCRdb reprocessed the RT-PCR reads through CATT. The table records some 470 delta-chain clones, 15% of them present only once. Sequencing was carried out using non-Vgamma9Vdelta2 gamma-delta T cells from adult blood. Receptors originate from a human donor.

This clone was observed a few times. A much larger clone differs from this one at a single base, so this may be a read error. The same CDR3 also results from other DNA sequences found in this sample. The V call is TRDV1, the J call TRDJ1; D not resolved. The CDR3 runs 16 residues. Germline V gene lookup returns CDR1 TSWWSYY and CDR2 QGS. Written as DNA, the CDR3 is TGTGCTCTTGGAGAAACACGGGGCTGGTACACTGATAAACTCATCTTT. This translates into CALGETRGWYTDKLIF.

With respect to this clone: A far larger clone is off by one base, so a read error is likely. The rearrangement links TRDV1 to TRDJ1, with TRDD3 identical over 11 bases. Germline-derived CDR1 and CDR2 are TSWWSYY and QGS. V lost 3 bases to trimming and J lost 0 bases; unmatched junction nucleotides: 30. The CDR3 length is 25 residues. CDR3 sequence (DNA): TGTGCTCTTGGGGACTCCGAAGACCTTCCTACTGGGGGATATCGGCGGGAGGCGTACACCGATAAACTCATCTTT. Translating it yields CALGDSEDLPTGGYRREAYTDKLIF.

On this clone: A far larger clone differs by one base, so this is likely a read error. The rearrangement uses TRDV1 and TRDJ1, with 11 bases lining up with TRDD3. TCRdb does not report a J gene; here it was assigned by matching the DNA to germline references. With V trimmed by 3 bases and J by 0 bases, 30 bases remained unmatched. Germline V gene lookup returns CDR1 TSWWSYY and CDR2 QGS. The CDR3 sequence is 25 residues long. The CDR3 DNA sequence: TGTGCTCTTGGGGACTCCGAAGGCCTTCCTACTGGGGGATATTGGCGGGAGGCGTACACCGATAAACTCATCTTT. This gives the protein CALGDSEGLPTGGYWREAYTDKLIF.

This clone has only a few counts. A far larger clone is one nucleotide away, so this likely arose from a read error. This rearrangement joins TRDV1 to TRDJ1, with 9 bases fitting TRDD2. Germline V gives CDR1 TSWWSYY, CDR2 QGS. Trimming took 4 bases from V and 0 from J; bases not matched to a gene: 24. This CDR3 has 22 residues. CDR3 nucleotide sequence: TGTGCTCTTGGGGCCGTACCCTTCCTACTTGGGGGTCAACCTACCCACACCGATAAACTCATCTTT. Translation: CALGAVPFLLGGQPTHTDKLIF.

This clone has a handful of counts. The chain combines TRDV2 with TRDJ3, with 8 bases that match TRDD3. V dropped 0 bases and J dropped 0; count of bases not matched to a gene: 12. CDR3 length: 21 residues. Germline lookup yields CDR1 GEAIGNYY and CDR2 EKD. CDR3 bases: TGTGCCTGTGACACCCTATCGGAGGCTGGGGGACCCTCCTGGGACACCCGACAGATGTTTTTC. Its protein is CACDTLSEAGGPSWDTRQMFF.

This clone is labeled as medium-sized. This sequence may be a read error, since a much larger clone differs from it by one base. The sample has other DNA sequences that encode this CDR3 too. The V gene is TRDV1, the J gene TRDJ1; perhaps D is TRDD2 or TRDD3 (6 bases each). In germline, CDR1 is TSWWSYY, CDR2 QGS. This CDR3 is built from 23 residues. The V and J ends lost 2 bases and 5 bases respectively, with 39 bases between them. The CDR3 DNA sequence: TGTGCTCTTGGGGAAAATCCTACCGTCCCCCCCCGCGTTGGGGGCCTGAATCCTGATAAACTCATCTTT. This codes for CALGENPTVPPRVGGLNPDKLIF.

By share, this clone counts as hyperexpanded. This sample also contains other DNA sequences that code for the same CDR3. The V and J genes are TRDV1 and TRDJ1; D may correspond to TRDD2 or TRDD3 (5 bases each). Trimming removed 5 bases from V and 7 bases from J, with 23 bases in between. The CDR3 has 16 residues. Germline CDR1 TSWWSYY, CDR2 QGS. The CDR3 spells CALGFSLGPPGVKLIF. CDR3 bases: TGTGCTCTTGGGTTTTCCTTGGGGCCCCCGGGGGTTAAACTCATCTTT.

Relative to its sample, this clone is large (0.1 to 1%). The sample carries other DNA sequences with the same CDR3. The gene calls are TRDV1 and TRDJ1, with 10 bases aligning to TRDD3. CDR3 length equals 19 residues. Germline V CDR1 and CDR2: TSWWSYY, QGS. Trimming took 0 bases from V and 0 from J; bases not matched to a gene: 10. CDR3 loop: CALGELWGDTHRHTDKLIF. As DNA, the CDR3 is TGTGCTCTTGGGGAACTTTGGGGGGATACGCATCGCCACACCGATAAACTCATCTTT.

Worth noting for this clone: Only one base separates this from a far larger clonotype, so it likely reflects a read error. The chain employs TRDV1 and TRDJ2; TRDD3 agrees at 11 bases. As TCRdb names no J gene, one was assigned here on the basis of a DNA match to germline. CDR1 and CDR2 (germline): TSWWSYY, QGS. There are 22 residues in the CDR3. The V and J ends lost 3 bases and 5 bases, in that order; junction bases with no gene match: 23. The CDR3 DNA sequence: TGTGCTCTTGGGGATCCTTGGCGAAAGATCGTACTGGGGGATATCGTCACAGCACAACTCTTCTTT. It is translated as CALGDPWRKIVLGDIVTAQLFF.

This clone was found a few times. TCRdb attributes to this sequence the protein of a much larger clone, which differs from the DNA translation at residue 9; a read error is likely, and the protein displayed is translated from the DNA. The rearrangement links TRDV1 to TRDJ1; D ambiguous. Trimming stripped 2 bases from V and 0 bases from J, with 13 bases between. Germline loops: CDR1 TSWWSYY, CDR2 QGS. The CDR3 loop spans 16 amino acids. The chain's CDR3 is CALGETRGCYTDKLIF. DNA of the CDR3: TGTGCTCTTGGGGAAACACGGGGCTGTTACACCGATAAACTCATCTTT.

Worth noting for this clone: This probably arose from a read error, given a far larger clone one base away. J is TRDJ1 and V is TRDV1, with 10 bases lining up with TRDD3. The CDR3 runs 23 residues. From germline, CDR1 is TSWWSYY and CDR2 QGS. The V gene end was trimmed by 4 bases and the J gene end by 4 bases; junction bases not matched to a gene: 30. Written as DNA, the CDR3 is TGTGCTCTTGGGGGACTGGGGTTTAGATTCCTATCCCCTACTGGGGGATGCTTCGATAAACTCATCTTT. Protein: CALGGLGFRFLSPTGGCFDKLIF.

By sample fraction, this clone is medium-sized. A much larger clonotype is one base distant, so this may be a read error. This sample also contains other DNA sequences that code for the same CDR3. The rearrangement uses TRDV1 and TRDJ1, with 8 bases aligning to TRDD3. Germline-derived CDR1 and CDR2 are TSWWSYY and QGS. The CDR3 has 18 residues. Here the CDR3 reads CALGVRRGYLKYTDKLIF. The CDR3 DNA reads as TGTGCTCTTGGGGTACGAAGGGGATACCTAAAGTACACTGATAAACTCATCTTT.

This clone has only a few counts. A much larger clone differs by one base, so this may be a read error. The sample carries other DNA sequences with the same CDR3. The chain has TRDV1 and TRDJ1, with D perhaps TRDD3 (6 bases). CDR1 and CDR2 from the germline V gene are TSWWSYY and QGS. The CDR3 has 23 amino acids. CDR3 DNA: TGTGCTCTTGGGGAATTTATAAGTCCCGACTACGGACTGGGAGTACCGTACACTGATAAACTCATCTTT. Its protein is CALGEFISPDYGLGVPYTDKLIF.

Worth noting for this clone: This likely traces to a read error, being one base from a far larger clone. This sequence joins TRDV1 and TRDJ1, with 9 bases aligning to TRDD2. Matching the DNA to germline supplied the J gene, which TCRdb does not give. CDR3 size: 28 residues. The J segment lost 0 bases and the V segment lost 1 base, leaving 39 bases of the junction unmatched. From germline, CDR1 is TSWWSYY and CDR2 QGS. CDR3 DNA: TGTGCTCTTGGGGAACCTAAAAACCCACCGATACCTTCCTACGGTAGACACAGATACTGGACGTACACCGATAAACTCATCTTT. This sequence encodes CALGEPKNPPIPSYGRHRYWTYTDKLIF.

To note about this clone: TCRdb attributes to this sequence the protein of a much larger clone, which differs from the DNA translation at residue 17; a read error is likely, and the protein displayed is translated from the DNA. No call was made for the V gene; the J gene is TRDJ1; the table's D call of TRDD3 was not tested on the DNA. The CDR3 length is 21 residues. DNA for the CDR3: TGCGCTACAGGCTGGGTTCCATCTCACACCCGCCGTATCTCGTACACCAATAAACTCATCTTT. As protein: CATGWVPSHTRRISYTNKLIF.

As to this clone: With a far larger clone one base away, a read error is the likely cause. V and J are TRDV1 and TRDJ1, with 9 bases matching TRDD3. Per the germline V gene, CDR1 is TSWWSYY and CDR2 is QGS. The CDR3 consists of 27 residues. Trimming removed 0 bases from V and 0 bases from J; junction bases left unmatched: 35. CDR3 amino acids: CALGELVWGGPMGNWGTRLPYTDKLIF. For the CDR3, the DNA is TGTGCTCTTGGGGAACTAGTGTGGGGAGGTCCTATGGGAAACTGGGGGACACGCCTTCCGTACACCGATAAACTCATCTTT.